The sequence of this TCR beta chain was determined in a study of T cell responses to AZD1222 COVID-19 vaccine. Study-wide results and limits: There were vaccine-associated CD4 TCRs across spike, dominant at 160-218 and 743-854. Reports indicate that nearly half of spike-specific TCRs are directed at unmutated variant regions. Possibly, clonal diversity was underestimated; donors were largely white British and included more females.

Sequencing used immunoSEQ multiplex PCR; TCRdb keeps in-frame clones, though not all of them. Of more than 70,000 clones in the sample, about 89% were seen once. This CDR3 is 16 amino acids long. Per germline, CDR1 MDHEN and CDR2 SYDVKM. V lost 4 bases, J lost 2 bases, and 8 bases stayed unmatched. Comment on this clone: The antigen remains unidentified.

Second-dose schedules of about 4 or about 12 weeks were combined. The rearrangement joins TRBV28 to TRBJ1-1, with 9 positions matching TRBD1. The sample here was peripheral blood, taken 28 days after the second AZD1222 dose. This TCR derives from an adult who received the AZD1222 COVID-19 vaccine. The CDR3 sequence: CASSSPRDRANTEAFF. For the CDR3, the DNA is TGTGCCAGCAGTTCACCCCGGGACAGGGCCAACACTGAAGCTTTCTTT.